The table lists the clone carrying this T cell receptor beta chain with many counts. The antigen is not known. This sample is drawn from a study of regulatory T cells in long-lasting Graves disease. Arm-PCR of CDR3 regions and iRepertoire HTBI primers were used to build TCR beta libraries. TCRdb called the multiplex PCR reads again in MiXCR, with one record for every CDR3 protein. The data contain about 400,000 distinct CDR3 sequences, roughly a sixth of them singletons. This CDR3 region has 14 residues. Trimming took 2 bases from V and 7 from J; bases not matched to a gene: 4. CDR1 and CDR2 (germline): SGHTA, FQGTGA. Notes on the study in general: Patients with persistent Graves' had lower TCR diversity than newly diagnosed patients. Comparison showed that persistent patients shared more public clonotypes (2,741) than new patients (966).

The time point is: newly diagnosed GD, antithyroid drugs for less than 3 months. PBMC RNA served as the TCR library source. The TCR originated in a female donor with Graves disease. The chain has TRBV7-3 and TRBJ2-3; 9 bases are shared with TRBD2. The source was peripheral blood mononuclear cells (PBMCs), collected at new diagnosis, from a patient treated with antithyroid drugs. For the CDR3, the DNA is TGTGCCAGCAGCTTAGCGGGGGGGATTAATACGCAGTATTTT. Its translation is CASSLAGGINTQYF.